This T cell receptor beta chain was retrieved from a study of blood T cell repertoires in COVID-19. CDR1 and CDR2 from the germline V gene are LNHNV and YYDKDF (reference sequence). V gave up 7 bases and J gave up 4 bases; unmatched junction bases: 9. The CDR3 is 14 amino acids. Two consecutive negative NP/OP PCR tests, clearance, or resolved symptoms defined Cohort 3 recovery. The table came from immunoSEQ multiplex PCR; TCRdb's copy has only in-frame clones and leaves some out. The sample holds a few hundred thousand clones; 89% are singletons and the top ten take around a tenth. The V call is TRBV15, the J call TRBJ2-5; 7 bases agree with TRBD2. The receptor's source is a woman aged 40 to 49 who had recovered from COVID-19. Sequenced input: PBMCs or T cells enriched from blood (not recorded which). CDR3 loop: CATTTGGSAETQYF. The CDR3 DNA follows: TGTGCCACCACGACGGGCGGGAGTGCAGAGACCCAGTACTTC.